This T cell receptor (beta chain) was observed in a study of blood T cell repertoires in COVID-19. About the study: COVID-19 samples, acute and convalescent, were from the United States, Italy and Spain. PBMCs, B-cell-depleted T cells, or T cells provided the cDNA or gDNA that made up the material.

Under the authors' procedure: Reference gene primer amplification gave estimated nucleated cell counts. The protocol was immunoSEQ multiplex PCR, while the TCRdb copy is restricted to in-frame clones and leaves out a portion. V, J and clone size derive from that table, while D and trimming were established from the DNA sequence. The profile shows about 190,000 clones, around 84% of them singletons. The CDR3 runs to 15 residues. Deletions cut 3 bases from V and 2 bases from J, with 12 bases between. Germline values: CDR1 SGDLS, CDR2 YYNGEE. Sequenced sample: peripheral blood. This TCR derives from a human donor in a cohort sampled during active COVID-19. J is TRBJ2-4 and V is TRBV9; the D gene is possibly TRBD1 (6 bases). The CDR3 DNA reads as TGTGCCAGCAGCGGATTACAGGGCCCCAAAAACATTCAGTACTTC. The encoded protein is CASSGLQGPKNIQYF.